These 32 T cell receptor beta chains came from one sample sequenced in a study of blood T cell repertoires in COVID-19 (dated by TCRdb to the early 2020s). Libraries were made using the immunoSEQ multiplex PCR assay. The table comes from immuneACCESS by way of TCRdb, which keeps in-frame sequences with V and J called. Part of the clones is missing from these tables; in studies checked, under half for an unresolved V gene and the rest for unknown reasons. The sample yields over 200,000 clones; under 90% were counted once. The ten largest clones capture roughly a sixth of the sample. Sequenced sample: PBMCs or T cells enriched from blood (not recorded which). The source is a man younger than 35 who had recovered from COVID-19.

This clone was observed once. The chain has TRBV7-9 and TRBJ2-1, with TRBD2 identical over 10 bases. The CDR3 runs to 17 residues. After removal of 1 base from V and 0 bases from J, the junction contained 3 bases not matched to a gene. CDR1 is SEHNR, CDR2 FQNEAQ, per germline (reference sequence). CDR3 residues: CASSLEASGSSYNEQFF. CDR3 nucleotide sequence: TGTGCCAGCAGCTTAGAGGCTAGCGGGAGCTCCTACAATGAGCAGTTCTTC.

The chain joins TRBV18 to TRBJ1-1; 7 nucleotides match TRBD1. Germline trimming cut 0 bases from V and 4 bases from J; bases unmatched to any gene: 8. In germline, CDR1 is KGHSH, CDR2 LQKENI. The CDR3 runs 16 residues. The CDR3 is CASSPPSRGVRTEAFF. As DNA, the CDR3 is TGTGCCAGCTCACCACCTTCCAGGGGGGTTCGCACTGAAGCTTTCTTT.

The chain links TRBV27 to TRBJ2-1; 7 bases map to TRBD2. The germline V gene encodes CDR1 MNHEY and CDR2 SMNVEV (reference sequence). The CDR3 covers 15 residues. With 2 bases clipped from V and 6 bases from J, the junction kept 7 bases outside the gene matches. CDR3 loop: CASSLASGNLNEQFF. Here the CDR3 DNA reads TGTGCCAGCAGTTTAGCTAGCGGCAACCTCAATGAGCAGTTCTTC.

In this sample, this clone turned up once. The chain links TRBV27 to TRBJ1-4; 8 bases are a match to TRBD1. There are 19 residues in the CDR3. CDR1 is MNHEY, CDR2 SMNVEV, per germline (reference sequence). The ends lost 6 bases at V and 0 bases at J; junction bases unmatched: 15. The CDR3 sequence: CASSRSRPGGWSTNEKLFF. The CDR3 DNA is TGTGCCAGCAGCCGAAGCCGGCCAGGGGGCTGGTCAACTAATGAAAAACTGTTTTTT.

The rearrangement uses TRBV28 and TRBJ2-7, with D possibly TRBD2 on 6 matching bases. Trimming removed 3 bases at V and 0 bases at J, with 12 bases between. Germline loops: CDR1 MDHEN, CDR2 SYDVKM. The CDR3 runs to 15 residues. This CDR3 reads CASSLGGSSSYEQYF. The CDR3 nucleotides read TGTGCCAGCAGTTTGGGAGGTTCCAGCTCCTACGAGCAGTACTTC. Full variable domain (remainder filled in from reference TRBV28 and TRBJ2-7): DVKVTQSSRYLVKRTGEKVFLECVQDMDHENMFWYRQDPGLGLRLIYFSYDVKMKEKGDIPEGYSVSREKKERFSLILESASTNQTSMYLCASSLGGSSSYEQYFGPGTRLTVT.

The genes are TRBV4-2 and TRBJ1-5, with a possible D match to TRBD1 (6 bases). The V gene lost 1 base and the J gene lost 10 bases, with 17 bases spanning the gap. The CDR3 spans 15 residues. Germline values: CDR1 LGHNA, CDR2 YNFKEQ. The CDR3 spells CASSQGWGGADPQHF. CDR3 in DNA: TGTGCCAGCAGCCAAGGGTGGGGGGGGGCAGACCCCCAGCATTTT.

This clone was found once. The chain couples TRBV24-1 to TRBJ2-2; D possibly corresponds to TRBD1 (6 bases). CDR3 length: 16 residues. Trimming stripped 4 bases from V and 0 bases from J, with 11 bases between. CDR1 and CDR2 from the germline V gene are KGHDR and SFDVKD. The CDR3 DNA sequence: TGTGCCACCAGTGAGGACGGGACACCGAACACCGGGGAGCTGTTTTTT. It yields the protein CATSEDGTPNTGELFF.

The chain combines TRBV19 with TRBJ1-3; 7 positions match TRBD1. The CDR3 covers 16 residues. Germline V CDR1 and CDR2: LNHDA, SQIVND (reference sequence). The J segment lost 3 bases and the V segment lost 5 bases, leaving 10 bases of the junction unmatched. The CDR3: CASSPWTGQIGNTIYF. CDR3 sequence (DNA): TGTGCCAGTAGTCCATGGACAGGCCAGATTGGAAACACCATATATTTT.

Concerning this clone itself: Other DNA sequences in the same sample also yield this CDR3. This chain uses TRBV11-2 with TRBJ2-7, with a tentative D call TRBD2 (5 bases). Trimming took 0 bases from V and 0 from J, leaving 6 bases between them. The germline gives CDR1 SGHAT, CDR2 FQNNGV. The CDR3 runs to 14 residues. CDR3 protein: CASSLDRGSYEQYF. The CDR3 nucleotides are TGTGCCAGCAGCTTAGATCGGGGCTCCTACGAGCAGTACTTC. Supplemented by reference TRBV11-2 and TRBJ2-7, the full variable domain reads EAGVAQSPRYKIIEKRQSVAFWCNPISGHATLYWYQQILGQGPKLLIQFQNNGVVDDSQLPKDRFSAERLKGVDSTLKIQPAKLEDSAVYLCASSLDRGSYEQYFGPGTRLTVT.

The CDR3 DNA follows: TGTGCCAGCAGGGCGGGACTAGCGGGAGGCTACGCCTACAATGAGCAGTTCTTC. This encodes CASRAGLAGGYAYNEQFF. The J gene is TRBJ2-1, the V gene TRBV2; 15 bases agree with TRBD2. V was pared by 6 bases and J by 2 bases, with 8 bases of the junction left unmatched. CDR1 SNHLY and CDR2 FYNNEI come from the germline V gene. The CDR3 has 18 amino acids.

V is TRBV11-3 and J is TRBJ2-1; D might be TRBD2 (5 bases). V lost 5 bases to trimming and J lost 4 bases, with 15 bases between them. Germline V gene sequence: CDR1 SGHNT, CDR2 YENEEA. The CDR3 loop spans 15 amino acids. CDR3 nucleotide sequence: TGTGCCAGCAGCCCGCGGGTACTCCGATACAATGAGCAGTTCTTC. Translated, it gives CASSPRVLRYNEQFF.

This sequence joins TRBV6-5 and TRBJ1-4; tentatively, D is TRBD1 (5 bases). CDR3 length equals 14 residues. The germline CDR1 and CDR2 sequences are MNHEY and SVGAGI. Trimming left V 2 bases short and J 11 bases short, with 15 bases between. This chain's CDR3 is CASSYVGAREKLFF. The CDR3 bases are TGTGCCAGCAGTTACGTAGGGGCCCGGGAGAAACTGTTTTTT.

The chain has TRBV12-3 or TRBV12-4 and TRBJ1-5, with D uncertain. The CDR3 length is 11 residues. Trimming stripped 5 bases from V and 9 bases from J, with 8 bases between. The CDR3 reads CASSPEWPQHF. CDR3 nucleotide sequence: TGTGCCAGCAGTCCCGAGTGGCCCCAGCATTTT.

V is TRBV30 and J is TRBJ1-2; 7 positions match TRBD1. Germline loops: CDR1 GTSNPN, CDR2 SVGIG (reference sequence). The length of the CDR3 is 15 residues. Trimming at V came to 1 base and at J to 0 bases, leaving 5 bases not matched to a gene. DNA for the CDR3: TGTGCCTGGAGTGGAGGGGGACAGTCTAACTATGGCTACACCTTC. This sequence encodes CAWSGGGQSNYGYTF.

In nucleotides, the CDR3 is TGTGCCAGTAGTCCGGGACAGGGGGCTTCCTACGAGCAGTACTTC. Translating gives CASSPGQGASYEQYF. The chain combines TRBV19 with TRBJ2-7, with 12 nucleotides matching TRBD1. Germline CDR1 LNHDA, CDR2 SQIVND (reference sequence). This CDR3 contains 15 residues. V lost 5 bases and J lost 1; bases outside the gene matches: 3.

This chain uses TRBV6-5 with TRBJ2-2, with 11 bases fitting TRBD2. Germline lookup yields CDR1 MNHEY and CDR2 SVGAGI. The CDR3 sequence is 15 residues long. V was clipped by 7 bases and J by 3 bases; unmatched bases: 4. The CDR3 loop reads CASKGTSGYTGELFF. The CDR3 DNA follows: TGTGCCAGCAAAGGGACTAGCGGTTACACCGGGGAGCTGTTTTTT.

The chain recombines TRBV5-5 with TRBJ1-1, with D possibly being TRBD1 (6 bases). This CDR3 spans 18 amino acids. V was shortened by 4 bases and J by 1 base, with 23 bases between the two germline ends. Germline CDR1 SGHKS, CDR2 YYEKEE (reference sequence). DNA for the CDR3: TGTGCCAGCAGCCCCCGGTTCGGGGGGGCGATGAGGAACACTGAAGCTTTCTTT. Protein: CASSPRFGGAMRNTEAFF.

The V and J genes are TRBV19 and TRBJ1-1, with D hard to call. Germline lookup yields CDR1 LNHDA and CDR2 SQIVND (reference sequence). CDR3 size: 12 residues. V gave up 6 bases and J gave up 3 bases, with 8 bases separating them. The CDR3 DNA reads as TGTGCCAGTAGCGTCGGGTACACTGAAGCTTTCTTT. Encoded protein: CASSVGYTEAFF.

The J gene is TRBJ2-7, the V gene TRBV18, with 7 bases fitting TRBD1. Trimming removed 3 bases from V and 3 bases from J; junction bases left unmatched: 5. Germline V gene sequence: CDR1 KGHSH, CDR2 LQKENI. The CDR3 has 14 residues. In DNA, the CDR3 is TGTGCCAGCTCACCGGCAGGGGGAATCTACGAGCAGTACTTC. Translated, it gives CASSPAGGIYEQYF. Based on the CDR3 plus reference TRBV18 and TRBJ2-7, the full variable domain is NAGVMQNPRHLVRRRGQEARLRCSPMKGHSHVYWYRQLPEEGLKFMVYLQKENIIDESGMPKERFSAEFPKEGPSILRIQQVVRGDSAAYFCASSPAGGIYEQYFGPGTRLTVT.

This chain links TRBV4-1 with TRBJ2-7; 7 nucleotides align to TRBD2. Germline CDR1 reads MGHRA; CDR2 reads YSYEKL. The junction had 10 bases not matched to a gene; V was cut back by 1 base and J by 1 base. The CDR3 is 17 amino acids. For the CDR3, the DNA is TGCGCCAGCAGCCAAGTTGCCCTAGCGGCCGTTTCCTACGAGCAGTACTTC. This sequence encodes CASSQVALAAVSYEQYF.

J is TRBJ2-3 and V is TRBV5-1, with D unclear. This CDR3 spans 15 amino acids. Trimming took off 2 bases at V and 0 bases at J, with 10 bases between the two ends. Germline assignment: CDR1 SGHRS and CDR2 YFSETQ. The chain's CDR3 is CASSLTIQSTDTQYF. The DNA of the CDR3 is TGCGCCAGCAGCTTAACGATTCAGAGCACAGATACGCAGTATTTT.

V is TRBV20-1 and J is TRBJ2-7, with TRBD1 as a possible D gene (5 bases). The CDR3 is 12 amino acids. Germline V gene data show CDR1 as DFQATT and CDR2 as SNEGSKA (reference sequence). V lost 3 bases to trimming and J lost 3 bases, with 9 bases between them. CDR3 in amino acids: CSASIGDYEQYF. The CDR3 DNA reads TGCAGTGCTAGTATAGGGGACTACGAGCAGTACTTC.

The genes are TRBV9 and TRBJ2-7; TRBD1 agrees at 7 bases. With V trimmed by 3 bases and J by 0 bases, 6 bases remained unmatched. The CDR3 runs to 15 residues. CDR1 and CDR2 from the germline V gene are SGDLS and YYNGEE. This CDR3 reads CASSAGQVSSYEQYF. The CDR3 region has the DNA TGTGCCAGCAGCGCTGGACAGGTTAGCTCCTACGAGCAGTACTTC.

This clone was picked up one time. The rearrangement joins TRBV10-1 to TRBJ2-1, with 10 bases lining up with TRBD1. From germline, CDR1 is WNHNN and CDR2 SYGVQD (reference sequence). The CDR3 is made up of 15 amino acids. The V gene end was trimmed by 4 bases and the J gene end by 4 bases; junction bases not matched to a gene: 4. CDR3 sequence reads: CASSGPGQGYNEQFF. The DNA of the CDR3 is TGCGCCAGCAGTGGGCCGGGACAGGGGTACAATGAGCAGTTCTTC.

The V gene is TRBV5-5, the J gene TRBJ1-2; 9 bases are shared with TRBD1. V lost 2 bases to trimming and J lost 4 bases; unmatched junction nucleotides: 9. Looked up from germline, CDR1 is SGHKS and CDR2 is YYEKEE (reference sequence). The CDR3 is 16 residues long. The DNA of the CDR3 is TGTGCCAGCAGCTTTCAGACAGGGGGGCCGCGCTATGGCTACACCTTC. This encodes CASSFQTGGPRYGYTF.

This sequence joins TRBV5-4 and TRBJ2-3; no definite D call. With 3 bases removed from V and 0 bases from J, the gap between germline ends came to 11 bases. The CDR3 runs to 15 residues. From germline, CDR1 is SGHNT and CDR2 YYREEE (reference sequence). The CDR3 bases are TGTGCCAGCAGCTCTCTTTTGGGCAGCACAGATACGCAGTATTTT. It encodes CASSSLLGSTDTQYF.

J is TRBJ1-2 and V is TRBV5-8, with D perhaps matching TRBD1 (5 bases). The CDR3 length is 14 residues. Germline V gene lookup returns CDR1 SGHTS and CDR2 YDEGEE. Trimming took 5 bases from V and 4 from J, leaving 15 bases between them. The CDR3 region is CASRKTTDTYGYTF. The CDR3 nucleotides are TGTGCCAGCAGAAAAACAACGGACACCTATGGCTACACCTTC.

For the CDR3, the DNA is TGTGCCAGCAGCGGGGATAGCACAGATACGCAGTATTTT. Protein product: CASSGDSTDTQYF. The V and J genes are TRBV27 and TRBJ2-3; weak D call: TRBD2 (5 bases). The germline V gene has CDR1 MNHEY and CDR2 SMNVEV (reference sequence). The CDR3 is 13 residues long. The V gene lost 6 bases and the J gene lost 0 bases, with 7 bases spanning the gap.

This sequence joins TRBV4-2 and TRBJ2-5, with a tentative D call TRBD2 (6 bases). Trimming pared 1 base from V and 5 bases from J, leaving 17 bases between. CDR3 length: 16 residues. Germline V lookup: CDR1 LGHNA, CDR2 YNFKEQ. The CDR3 loop is CASSQGMTRTAETQYF. DNA of the CDR3: TGTGCCAGCAGCCAAGGAATGACTAGGACTGCGGAGACCCAGTACTTC.

This sequence joins TRBV12-3 or TRBV12-4 and TRBJ2-1, with a weak D call TRBD1 (5 bases). CDR3 size: 11 residues. The germline V and J ends were trimmed by 8 bases and 3 bases, with 5 bases remaining between them. This CDR3 reads CASGHYNEQFF. The DNA for the CDR3 is TGTGCCAGCGGACACTACAATGAGCAGTTCTTC.

The V and J genes are TRBV6-5 and TRBJ1-1; possible D gene TRBD1, 5 bases. This CDR3 has 14 residues. The germline gives CDR1 MNHEY, CDR2 SVGAGI. The germline V and J ends were trimmed by 5 bases and 1 base, with 11 bases remaining between them. This CDR3 reads CASSQGRPNTEAFF. CDR3 nucleotide sequence: TGTGCCAGCAGTCAGGGCAGGCCGAACACTGAAGCTTTCTTT.

The rearrangement uses TRBV27 and TRBJ2-1, with 8 bases lining up with TRBD1. Unmatched junction bases numbered 17, after V lost 6 bases and J lost 7 bases. CDR1 and CDR2 from the germline V gene are MNHEY and SMNVEV (reference sequence). This CDR3 has 17 amino acids. The CDR3, as DNA: TGTGCCAGCAGCCCCCACCCCGGGACAGGTTTCAGGAATGAGCAGTTCTTC. As protein: CASSPHPGTGFRNEQFF.